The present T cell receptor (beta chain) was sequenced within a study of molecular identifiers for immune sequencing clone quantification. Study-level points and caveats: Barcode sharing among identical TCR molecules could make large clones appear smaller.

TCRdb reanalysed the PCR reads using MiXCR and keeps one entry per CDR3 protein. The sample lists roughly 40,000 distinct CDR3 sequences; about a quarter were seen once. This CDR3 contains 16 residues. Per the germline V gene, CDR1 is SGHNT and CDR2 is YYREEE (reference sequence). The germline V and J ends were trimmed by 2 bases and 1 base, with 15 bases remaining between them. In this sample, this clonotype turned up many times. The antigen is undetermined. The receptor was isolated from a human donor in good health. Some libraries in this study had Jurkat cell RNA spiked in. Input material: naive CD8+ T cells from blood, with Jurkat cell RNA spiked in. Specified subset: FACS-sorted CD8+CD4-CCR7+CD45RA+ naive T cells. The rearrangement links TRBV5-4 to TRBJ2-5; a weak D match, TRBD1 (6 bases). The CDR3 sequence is CASSLGSGQTQETQYF. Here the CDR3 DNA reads TGTGCCAGCAGCTTAGGGAGCGGACAGACCCAAGAGACCCAGTACTTC.